This is a list of T cell receptor beta chains from one sample in a study of T cell repertoires in cytomegalovirus infection. TCRdb analysed the reads with MiXCR anew, one entry per CDR3 protein. The data show about 340,000 distinct CDR3 sequences, with almost 30% seen just once and around 20% held by the top ten. Their target antigens are unknown. The sample consisted of cultured PBMCs, taken from culture after CMV antigen stimulation. These receptors originate from a human donor in good health (CMV status not recorded). Some clones in this sample may be carry-over from other donors' samples. Both conserved end residues are part of each CDR3. The order of the fields is D gene, V gene, clone size, J gene, CDR3 DNA, CDR3 protein. A D gene is named only where the DNA matches it firmly. Rows may omit the clone size; those that give it use once, few, many or a size class.

d_call: NA
v_call: TRBV4-1
clone_size: NA
j_call: TRBJ1-5
cdr3_nt: TGCGCCAGCAGCCACCAGAGGAGCAATCAGCCCCAGCATTTT
cdr3_aa: CASSHQRSNQPQHF

d_call: TRBD2
v_call: TRBV7-3
clone_size: few
j_call: TRBJ2-2
cdr3_nt: TGTGCCAGCAGCTTATATCCCCGGCGGGAGGGTAGGACCGGGGAGCTGTTTTTT
cdr3_aa: CASSLYPRREGRTGELFF

d_call: NA
v_call: TRBV30
clone_size: NA
j_call: TRBJ1-1
cdr3_nt: TGTGCCTGGAGTGGACAGTTGAACACTGAAGCTTTCTTT
cdr3_aa: CAWSGQLNTEAFF

d_call: NA
v_call: TRBV6-5
clone_size: NA
j_call: TRBJ2-1
cdr3_nt: TGTGCCAGCAGTTACTCGCCGGGTCATTACAATGAGCAGTTCTTC
cdr3_aa: CASSYSPGHYNEQFF

d_call: TRBD1
v_call: TRBV12-3/TRBV12-4
clone_size: NA
j_call: TRBJ1-4
cdr3_nt: TGTGCCAGCAGTTTTCAGGGGGCGTTGGAAAAACTGTTTTTT
cdr3_aa: CASSFQGALEKLFF

d_call: NA
v_call: TRBV7-3
clone_size: few
j_call: TRBJ2-1
cdr3_nt: TGTGCCAGCAGCTTAAAACCCCGGACCAGTAACTCCTACAATGAGCAGTTCTTC
cdr3_aa: CASSLKPRTSNSYNEQFF

d_call: NA
v_call: TRBV19
clone_size: NA
j_call: TRBJ2-1
cdr3_nt: TGTGCCAGTAGTAACAGCTTGGGGGAGGTGTACAATGAGCAGTTCTTC
cdr3_aa: CASSNSLGEVYNEQFF

d_call: NA
v_call: TRBV19
clone_size: NA
j_call: TRBJ1-1
cdr3_nt: TGTGCCAGTAGTACACAGGATAACACTGAAGCTTTCTTT
cdr3_aa: CASSTQDNTEAFF

d_call: TRBD2
v_call: TRBV12-3/TRBV12-4
clone_size: NA
j_call: TRBJ2-7
cdr3_nt: TGTGCCAGCAGTTTAGCTAGCGGGGGAGCCTACGAGCAGTACTTC
cdr3_aa: CASSLASGGAYEQYF

d_call: NA
v_call: TRBV7-9
clone_size: NA
j_call: TRBJ2-7
cdr3_nt: TGTGCCAGCAGCCCATACGCCCCCGGGTCCCTCGTACGAAGGATTGTCAGGGGCGAGCAGTACTTC
cdr3_aa: CASSPYAPGSLVRRIVRGEQYF

d_call: TRBD2
v_call: TRBV28
clone_size: NA
j_call: TRBJ2-2
cdr3_nt: TGTGCCAGCAGTTTCGCCCCCGGGACTAGCGGAAGCCCGGAGCTGTTTTTT
cdr3_aa: CASSFAPGTSGSPELFF

d_call: NA
v_call: TRBV7-2
clone_size: many
j_call: TRBJ2-1
cdr3_nt: TGTGCCAGCAGCGATAGCGGAAGCTCCTACAATGAGCAGTTCTTC
cdr3_aa: CASSDSGSSYNEQFF

d_call: NA
v_call: TRBV20-1
clone_size: few
j_call: TRBJ2-7
cdr3_nt: TGCAGTGCTTCGACTCCGAGCTCCTACGAGCAGTACTTC
cdr3_aa: CSASTPSSYEQYF

d_call: NA
v_call: TRBV27
clone_size: NA
j_call: TRBJ1-1
cdr3_nt: TGTGCCAGCAGTTCCTCCCAGTCGCGGTCTGAAGCTTTCTTT
cdr3_aa: CASSSSQSRSEAFF

d_call: NA
v_call: TRBV19
clone_size: NA
j_call: TRBJ2-1
cdr3_nt: TGTGCCAGTAGCACTCCAGAGGAGAGGGTCAATGAGCAGTTCTTC
cdr3_aa: CASSTPEERVNEQFF

d_call: NA
v_call: TRBV12-3/TRBV12-4
clone_size: few
j_call: TRBJ1-4
cdr3_nt: TGTGCCAGCAGCCTCGGCCAGCTTGCAACTAATGAAAAACTGTTTTTT
cdr3_aa: CASSLGQLATNEKLFF

d_call: NA
v_call: TRBV6-1
clone_size: few
j_call: TRBJ1-4
cdr3_nt: TGTGCCAGCAGTAGGACGGTTGGGGGTAATGAAAAACTGTTTTTT
cdr3_aa: CASSRTVGGNEKLFF

d_call: NA
v_call: TRBV7-2
clone_size: few
j_call: TRBJ1-1
cdr3_nt: TGTGCCAGCAGTTACTCTCCAACTACTGAAGCTTTCTTT
cdr3_aa: CASSYSPTTEAFF

d_call: NA
v_call: TRBV7-2
clone_size: many
j_call: TRBJ1-3
cdr3_nt: TGTGCCAGCAGCTCTGACCGAAACACCATATATTTT
cdr3_aa: CASSSDRNTIYF

d_call: TRBD1
v_call: TRBV19
clone_size: NA
j_call: TRBJ2-2
cdr3_nt: TGTGCCAGTAAGGCAGGGGGGAACACCGGGGAGCTGTTTTTT
cdr3_aa: CASKAGGNTGELFF

d_call: NA
v_call: TRBV12-5
clone_size: NA
j_call: TRBJ2-1
cdr3_nt: TGTGCTAGTGGTTTGGTAGCAGTCCCTACGCAGTTCTTC
cdr3_aa: CASGLVAVPTQFF

d_call: TRBD1
v_call: TRBV24-1
clone_size: NA
j_call: TRBJ2-3
cdr3_nt: TGTGCCACCAGTGCGACAGGGATTTCAGATACGCAGTATTTT
cdr3_aa: CATSATGISDTQYF

d_call: NA
v_call: TRBV24-1
clone_size: once
j_call: TRBJ2-3
cdr3_nt: TGTGCCACCAGTGATTTTAACTCCAGAGATACGCAGTATTTT
cdr3_aa: CATSDFNSRDTQYF

d_call: NA
v_call: TRBV20-1
clone_size: few
j_call: TRBJ1-1
cdr3_nt: TGCAGTGCTAGAGTCCCCGAAAGATGGGAACACACTGAAGCTTTCTTT
cdr3_aa: CSARVPERWEHTEAFF

d_call: TRBD1
v_call: TRBV5-1
clone_size: few
j_call: TRBJ1-3
cdr3_nt: TGCGCCAGCGGCCCGGGACAGAGCTCTGGAAACACCATATATTTT
cdr3_aa: CASGPGQSSGNTIYF

d_call: NA
v_call: TRBV28
clone_size: NA
j_call: TRBJ1-2
cdr3_nt: TGTGCCAGCAGTTTAACAGGGCACTATGGCAACACCTTC
cdr3_aa: CASSLTGHYGNTF